A single sample gave rise to the 27 T cell receptor beta chains below, sequenced in a study of monozygotic twins with inflammatory bowel disease. Reprocessing the 5' RACE reads, TCRdb reports a single entry for every CDR3 protein and omits DNA. This listing includes about 200,000 distinct CDR3 sequences. Material for sequencing was blood. Receptors originate from a human donor with ulcerative colitis or Crohn's disease, or a healthy co-twin of an affected twin (not recorded which).

This chain uses TRBV6-2 or TRBV6-3 with TRBJ2-1; TCRdb outputs TRBD2, but without DNA this stays unchecked. Germline CDR1 is MNHEY and CDR2 is SVGEGT. CDR3 length equals 17 residues. The CDR3 sequence: CASSYVAGGLSYNEQFF.

The chain combines TRBV18 with TRBJ2-5. CDR1 and CDR2 (germline): KGHSH, LQKENI. The CDR3 runs 14 residues. The CDR3: CASSPGMPQETQYF.

The V gene is TRBV7-2, the J gene TRBJ1-6; TCRdb's assignment of TRBD1 cannot be checked, as there is no DNA. Germline lookup yields CDR1 SGHTA and CDR2 FQGNSA. The CDR3 extends over 16 amino acids. CDR3 amino acids: CASSAATGASNSPLHF. Using reference TRBV7-2 and TRBJ1-6 for the parts outside the CDR3, the full variable domain is GAGVSQSPSNKVTEKGKDVELRCDPISGHTALYWYRQSLGQGLEFLIYFQGNSAPDKSGLPSDRFSAERTGGSVSTLTIQRTQQEDSAVYLCASSAATGASNSPLHFGNGTRLTVT.

The rearrangement links TRBV5-1 to TRBJ1-1. Looked up from germline, CDR1 is SGHRS and CDR2 is YFSETQ. The CDR3 loop spans 16 amino acids. CDR3 residues: CASSLYAVIGNTEAFF.

The rearrangement joins TRBV10-3 to TRBJ2-1; checking the TCRdb D call of TRBD1 is not possible without DNA. The CDR3 contains 15 residues. CDR1 is ENHRY, CDR2 SYGVKD, per germline. The CDR3 loop is CAISERDRGGNEQFF.

V gene TRBV12-3 or TRBV12-4 combines with J gene TRBJ1-4. The CDR3 contains 12 residues. This CDR3 is CASRATEEKLFF.

The chain carries TRBV27 and TRBJ2-7. The germline V gene has CDR1 MNHEY and CDR2 SMNVEV (reference sequence). The CDR3 is made up of 16 amino acids. The CDR3 region is CASSPLSGGGTYEQYF.

The V call is TRBV20-1, the J call TRBJ2-7; the D call from TCRdb, TRBD2, cannot be confirmed without DNA. CDR1 is DFQATT and CDR2 is SNEGSKA in the germline V gene (reference sequence). This CDR3 contains 15 residues. The CDR3 protein is CSARDMSSGSYEQYF.

The rearrangement links TRBV7-2 to TRBJ1-3; TCRdb gives TRBD1 as the D gene, but with no DNA this cannot be confirmed. The CDR3 spans 14 residues. Germline CDR1 SGHTA, CDR2 FQGNSA. The CDR3 reads CASSPRRGSNTIYF.

This chain connects TRBV5-1 to TRBJ2-7. This CDR3 is built from 17 residues. CDR1 is SGHRS, CDR2 YFSETQ, per germline. CDR3: CASSFSFSDIGSYEQYF.

The chain recombines TRBV12-3 or TRBV12-4 with TRBJ1-2; TCRdb calls TRBD1, which cannot be checked without DNA. The CDR3 sequence is 12 residues long. CDR3 in amino acids: CASSTIPQGRTF.

This rearrangement joins TRBV7-2 to TRBJ2-7; TCRdb's assignment of TRBD1 cannot be checked, as there is no DNA. The length of the CDR3 is 12 residues. CDR1 SGHTA and CDR2 FQGNSA come from the germline V gene. The CDR3 spells CASSFDRGLQYF.

J is TRBJ1-6 and V is TRBV3-1; TCRdb picks TRBD1, but there is no DNA to check that call. CDR1 LGHDT and CDR2 YNNKEL come from the germline V gene (reference sequence). CDR3 length equals 14 residues. This CDR3 reads CATSPGQGHSPLHF.

The chain is built from TRBV20-1 and TRBJ2-4. Germline V gene sequence: CDR1 DFQATT, CDR2 SNEGSKA (reference sequence). This CDR3 is 14 amino acids long. CDR3 in amino acids: CSARSGGAKNIQYF.

This chain joins TRBV2 and TRBJ2-3. From germline, CDR1 is SNHLY and CDR2 FYNNEI. The CDR3 length is 12 residues. This chain's CDR3 is CASSVSADTQYF.

The rearrangement links TRBV27 to TRBJ2-2; TCRdb reports TRBD1, a call that lacks DNA to check it against. Germline CDR1 MNHEY, CDR2 SMNVEV (reference sequence). This CDR3 is 17 amino acids long. Here the CDR3 reads CASSPYDSWGGKEELFF.

This chain joins TRBV2 and TRBJ2-1; TCRdb proposes TRBD1, but this gene call is untestable without DNA. The CDR3 contains 14 residues. Germline lookup yields CDR1 SNHLY and CDR2 FYNNEI. CDR3 loop: CASRPGQGYNEQFF.

The V call is TRBV12-3 or TRBV12-4, the J call TRBJ2-1; TCRdb outputs TRBD2, but without DNA this stays unchecked. This CDR3 has 14 amino acids. The CDR3 reads CASTLAGGGIEQFF.

The V gene is TRBV7-8, the J gene TRBJ2-1; as DNA is missing, the TRBD1 call by TCRdb cannot be tested. CDR3 size: 16 residues. Germline V lookup: CDR1 SGHVS, CDR2 FQNEAQ. The CDR3 here is CASSLRAGDSYNEQFF.

The rearrangement links TRBV29-1 to TRBJ2-2; no DNA is available, so the TRBD1 call from TCRdb remains unchecked. Germline CDR1 is SQVTM and CDR2 is ANQGSEA. There are 13 residues in the CDR3. The CDR3 protein is CSGGTGYTGELFF.

The chain links TRBV19 to TRBJ1-1; TCRdb indicates TRBD1, and absent DNA this call remains unverified. The germline V gene encodes CDR1 LNHDA and CDR2 SQIVND (reference sequence). CDR3 length equals 14 residues. The CDR3 spells CATHEPGHRTEAFF.

The chain joins TRBV2 to TRBJ1-5; the D gene TCRdb calls, TRBD1, cannot be checked with no DNA. The CDR3 extends over 14 amino acids. Germline CDR1 is SNHLY and CDR2 is FYNNEI. The CDR3 sequence: CASSEALGGQPQHF.

The genes are TRBV25-1 and TRBJ2-1. The CDR3 totals 16 residues. Per germline, CDR1 MGHDK and CDR2 SYGVNS. This CDR3 is CASSESDGDNYNEQFF.

The CDR3 reads CASSVAGITDTQYF. The chain has TRBV9 and TRBJ2-3. Looked up from germline, CDR1 is SGDLS and CDR2 is YYNGEE. This CDR3 is 14 amino acids long. The complete variable domain, with remaining parts taken from reference TRBV9 and TRBJ2-3, reads DSGVTQTPKHLITATGQRVTLRCSPRSGDLSVYWYQQSLDQGLQFLIQYYNGEERAKGNILERFSAQQFPDLHSELNLSSLELGDSALYFCASSVAGITDTQYFGPGTRLTVL.

The chain links TRBV6-5 to TRBJ1-2. Germline V CDR1 and CDR2: MNHEY, SVGAGI. CDR3 size: 16 residues. The CDR3 reads CASSYSNRRQYEGYTF.

V and J are TRBV20-1 and TRBJ2-2; without DNA, the TCRdb call of TRBD1 cannot be checked. Per germline, CDR1 DFQATT and CDR2 SNEGSKA (reference sequence). The CDR3 loop spans 14 amino acids. This chain's CDR3 is CSAKAGDETGELFF.

The gene calls are TRBV6-5 and TRBJ2-3; TCRdb gives TRBD1 as the D gene, but with no DNA this cannot be confirmed. Germline values: CDR1 MNHEY, CDR2 SVGAGI. This CDR3 spans 19 amino acids. The CDR3 here is CASSYFFRGQGSRTDTQYF.